The 25 T cell receptor beta chains presented below share a single source sample, sequenced in a study of regulatory T cells in long-lasting Graves disease. Through Arm-PCR of CDR3 regions and iRepertoire HTBI primers, TCR beta libraries were built. MiXCR, applied by TCRdb to the multiplex PCR reads, yields one record per CDR3 protein. The sample lists 450,000 or so distinct CDR3 sequences; around 20% were seen once. As for time point: persistent/refractory GD, antithyroid drugs over 5 years with positive TRAb. Following extraction of RNA from PBMCs, that RNA was used to make the TCR library. Sequenced material: peripheral blood mononuclear cells (PBMCs), taken when the disease was refractory, from a patient treated with antithyroid drugs. All receptors derive from a female donor with Graves disease.

This clonotype has ten or more counts. The chain carries TRBV29-1 and TRBJ2-7; TRBD2 matches 7 bases. The CDR3 consists of 14 residues. Trimming cost V 6 bases and J 0 bases; bases outside gene matches: 8. CDR1 SQVTM and CDR2 ANQGSEA come from the germline V gene. The CDR3 sequence: CSVSTSLDSYEQYF. The CDR3 nucleotides are TGCAGCGTCTCGACTAGCTTAGACTCCTACGAGCAGTACTTC.

This clonotype was detected only a few times. The chain couples TRBV20-1 to TRBJ2-7; D is possibly TRBD2 (5 bases). Germline CDR1 and CDR2: DFQATT and SNEGSKA (reference sequence). Trimming removed 5 bases at V and 5 bases at J, with 13 bases between. This CDR3 has 12 amino acids. The CDR3 reads CSADYVGNEQYF. For the CDR3, the DNA is TGCAGTGCTGACTACGTGGGGAACGAGCAGTACTTC.

This clonotype was recorded a few times. The V gene is TRBV10-1, the J gene TRBJ2-2, with 7 bases fitting TRBD2. CDR1 WNHNN and CDR2 SYGVQD come from the germline V gene (reference sequence). The V and J ends lost 10 bases and 1 base, in that order; junction bases with no gene match: 12. The CDR3 consists of 16 residues. CDR3 coding DNA: TGCGCCACGCCTCGGCTAGCGGAATTGAACACCGGGGAGCTGTTTTTT. Translating it yields CATPRLAELNTGELFF.

This clonotype appeared a few times. This sequence joins TRBV30 and TRBJ1-6, with 7 bases identical to TRBD1. J was trimmed by 7 bases and V by 5 bases; bases with no gene match: 5. CDR3 length: 13 residues. Per germline, CDR1 GTSNPN and CDR2 SVGIG (reference sequence). The CDR3 loop is CAWGDSRNSPLHF. For the CDR3, the DNA is TGTGCCTGGGGGGACAGCAGGAATTCACCCCTCCACTTT.

There are a few counts of this clonotype. The gene calls are TRBV6-1 and TRBJ2-5, with D uncertain. This CDR3 spans 13 amino acids. The V gene's germline CDR1 is MNHNS and CDR2 SASEGT. Trimming stripped 10 bases from V and 1 base from J, with 13 bases between. CDR3 residues: CATTDGSQETQYF. CDR3 nucleotide sequence: TGTGCCACCACGGACGGCTCCCAAGAGACCCAGTACTTC.

This clonotype has at least ten counts. The chain carries TRBV12-3 or TRBV12-4 and TRBJ1-5; 7 bases match TRBD1. The CDR3 loop spans 14 amino acids. The ends lost 6 bases at V and 6 bases at J; junction bases unmatched: 8. The DNA for the CDR3 is TGTGCCAGCAGGCATAACAGGGGAACTCAGCCCCAGCATTTT. Amino acid sequence: CASRHNRGTQPQHF.

CDR3 nucleotides: TGTGCCAGCCGATATCCTAAAGAAGGCTACACCTTC. Its translation is CASRYPKEGYTF. The genes are TRBV19 and TRBJ1-2; the D is unclear. The germline V gene has CDR1 LNHDA and CDR2 SQIVND (reference sequence). The CDR3 sequence is 12 residues long. Trimming left V 9 bases short and J 8 bases short, with 16 bases between.

Regarding this clonotype: A read error is likely here: a far larger clone is one base away. The chain has TRBV6-5 and TRBJ1-5; no definite D call. The germline V and J ends were trimmed by 6 bases and 4 bases, with 13 bases remaining between them. CDR1 and CDR2 (germline): MNHEY, SVGAGI. The CDR3 has 14 amino acids. CDR3 nucleotide sequence: TGTGCCAGCAGAAGGGCAGCGACGAATCAGCCCCAGCATTTT. This sequence encodes CASRRAATNQPQHF.

This clonotype was seen ten or more times. This chain links TRBV6-2 or TRBV6-3 with TRBJ2-7; possible D gene TRBD2, 6 bases. The CDR3 contains 15 residues. Germline CDR1 MNHEY, CDR2 SVGEGT. Deletions cut 0 bases from V and 5 bases from J, with 14 bases between. CDR3 region: CASSYSTEGNHEQYF. As DNA, the CDR3 is TGTGCCAGCAGTTACTCGACGGAGGGGAACCACGAGCAGTACTTC.

In its sample, this clonotype was seen many times. The chain carries TRBV28 and TRBJ2-7, with unresolved D. Germline lookup yields CDR1 MDHEN and CDR2 SYDVKM. The CDR3 is 15 residues long. V lost 3 bases, J lost 1 base, and 13 bases lay in between. The CDR3 bases are TGTGCCAGCAGTTTCGTGACACCCGCTTCCTACGAGCAGTACTTC. This gives the protein CASSFVTPASYEQYF. Complete variable domain (other parts from reference TRBV28 and TRBJ2-7): DVKVTQSSRYLVKRTGEKVFLECVQDMDHENMFWYRQDPGLGLRLIYFSYDVKMKEKGDIPEGYSVSREKKERFSLILESASTNQTSMYLCASSFVTPASYEQYFGPGTRLTVT.

This sequence joins TRBV7-9 and TRBJ2-7; tentative D call: TRBD1 (5 bases). With 1 base removed from V and 1 base from J, the gap between germline ends came to 11 bases. Germline CDR1 SEHNR, CDR2 FQNEAQ (reference sequence). The CDR3 extends over 15 amino acids. This CDR3 reads CASSLGQRMSYEQYF. Here the CDR3 DNA reads TGTGCCAGCAGCTTAGGACAGAGAATGTCCTACGAGCAGTACTTC.

This clonotype was counted only a few times. The chain uses TRBV7-2 and TRBJ1-2; D perhaps matches TRBD1 (5 bases). Germline lookup yields CDR1 SGHTA and CDR2 FQGNSA. The CDR3 contains 16 residues. V was clipped by 4 bases and J by 0 bases, with 15 bases between them. The CDR3: CASSSSGAGTNYGYTF. The DNA for the CDR3 is TGTGCCAGCAGCTCGAGCGGGGCGGGGACTAACTATGGCTACACCTTC. Together with reference TRBV7-2 and TRBJ1-2, the CDR3 gives the full variable domain: GAGVSQSPSNKVTEKGKDVELRCDPISGHTALYWYRQSLGQGLEFLIYFQGNSAPDKSGLPSDRFSAERTGGSVSTLTIQRTQQEDSAVYLCASSSSGAGTNYGYTFGSGTRLTVV.

This clonotype was counted only a few times. The genes are TRBV6-2 or TRBV6-3 and TRBJ1-6; no clear D. The CDR3 sequence is 18 residues long. Germline V gene data show CDR1 as MNHEY and CDR2 as SVGEGT. Trimming stripped 0 bases from V and 0 bases from J, with 12 bases between. The CDR3 sequence is CASSYSNPGSSYNSPLHF. The CDR3, as DNA: TGTGCCAGCAGTTACTCAAATCCCGGGAGCTCCTATAATTCACCCCTCCACTTT.

Many counts were recorded for this clonotype. This chain links TRBV29-1 with TRBJ1-1; maybe TRBD1 (6 bases). Looked up from germline, CDR1 is SQVTM and CDR2 is ANQGSEA. The V end was cut by 4 bases, the J end by 6 bases, with 12 bases between. The CDR3 is 12 amino acids. The CDR3 DNA reads TGCAGCGTTGCGGGGGCTGGGGCTGAAGCTTTCTTT. This gives the protein CSVAGAGAEAFF.

This clonotype was seen repeatedly, ten times or more. V is TRBV28 and J is TRBJ2-5, with no clear D. CDR1 is MDHEN and CDR2 is SYDVKM in the germline V gene. Trimming removed 3 bases from V and 1 base from J, with 6 bases in between. The CDR3 is 13 residues long. CDR3 DNA: TGTGCCAGCAGTTTCGAAGGCCAAGAGACCCAGTACTTC. Residues: CASSFEGQETQYF.

This chain joins TRBV20-1 and TRBJ2-2; 7 nucleotides match TRBD1. V gave up 4 bases and J gave up 0 bases; unmatched junction bases: 8. Germline lookup yields CDR1 DFQATT and CDR2 SNEGSKA (reference sequence). The CDR3 consists of 16 residues. CDR3 sequence: CSAIPRDRPNTGELFF. DNA of the CDR3: TGCAGTGCTATCCCCCGGGACAGACCGAACACCGGGGAGCTGTTTTTT.

This clonotype was seen repeatedly, ten times or more. The chain combines TRBV2 with TRBJ2-7; 12 bases line up with TRBD1. Germline V gene sequence: CDR1 SNHLY, CDR2 FYNNEI. There are 18 residues in the CDR3. V lost 7 bases, J lost 5 bases, and 18 bases stayed unmatched. The CDR3, as DNA: TGTGCCAGCATTCCCCATGAGGAACCGGGACAGGGGGCCCACGAGCAGTACTTC. This sequence encodes CASIPHEEPGQGAHEQYF.

This clonotype has more than one count but fewer than ten. The chain carries TRBV9 and TRBJ1-5; no reliable D call. This CDR3 spans 14 amino acids. In germline, CDR1 is SGDLS, CDR2 YYNGEE. Trimming left V 4 bases short and J 0 bases short, with 8 bases between. CDR3 DNA sequence: TGTGCCAGCAGCTCCCGTTTTAGCAATCAGCCCCAGCATTTT. It yields the protein CASSSRFSNQPQHF.

This clonotype occurred many times. This sequence joins TRBV10-2 and TRBJ1-4; TRBD1 is a possible D gene (6 bases). Germline CDR1 and CDR2: WSHSY and SAAADI. This CDR3 spans 13 amino acids. With 6 bases removed from V and 7 bases from J, the gap between germline ends came to 12 bases. This CDR3 is CASREQGLEKLFF. For the CDR3, the DNA is TGCGCCAGCAGGGAACAGGGACTTGAAAAACTGTTTTTT.

This clonotype appeared many times. Here the CDR3 reads CAWGTAGRTQYF. For the CDR3, the DNA is TGTGCCTGGGGGACAGCAGGCAGGACCCAGTACTTC. J is TRBJ2-5 and V is TRBV30; 7 nucleotides align to TRBD1. V trimming: 5 bases; J trimming: 7 bases; junction bases outside the gene matches: 7. The CDR3 spans 12 residues. The germline V gene encodes CDR1 GTSNPN and CDR2 SVGIG (reference sequence).

This clonotype occurred many times. The CDR3 reads CASSVEPGELFF. The CDR3 bases are TGTGCCAGCAGTGTTGAACCCGGGGAGCTGTTTTTT. The chain is built from TRBV2 and TRBJ2-2; D gene uncertain. The CDR3 is made up of 12 amino acids. V was clipped by 4 bases and J by 6 bases, with 6 bases between them. In germline, CDR1 is SNHLY, CDR2 FYNNEI. The full variable domain, with the rest looked up from reference TRBV2 and TRBJ2-2, is EPEVTQTPSHQVTQMGQEVILRCVPISNHLYFYWYRQILGQKVEFLVSFYNNEISEKSEIFDDQFSVERPDGSNFTLKIRSTKLEDSAMYFCASSVEPGELFFGEGSRLTVL.

This chain joins TRBV7-9 and TRBJ1-4; possibly TRBD1 for D (5 bases). Deletions cut 6 bases from V and 8 bases from J, with 10 bases between. In germline, CDR1 is SEHNR, CDR2 FQNEAQ (reference sequence). The CDR3 has 12 residues. The CDR3 loop is CASSRQFEKLFF. The CDR3 nucleotides are TGTGCCAGCAGTCGACAGTTCGAAAAACTGTTTTTT.

This clonotype has at least ten counts. The V and J genes are TRBV28 and TRBJ2-7; a weak D match, TRBD1 (5 bases). Per germline, CDR1 MDHEN and CDR2 SYDVKM. CDR3 size: 16 residues. Trimming pared 7 bases from V and 3 bases from J, leaving 22 bases between. The DNA of the CDR3 is TGTGCCAGCACCCCTAGGGTAGGGGATCGGATCTACGAGCAGTACTTC. Its protein is CASTPRVGDRIYEQYF.

The CDR3 spells CASSSGTGVTATEAFF. In DNA form, the CDR3 reads TGCGCCAGCAGCTCCGGGACAGGGGTAACGGCCACTGAAGCTTTCTTT. This chain joins TRBV5-1 and TRBJ1-1; 10 positions match TRBD1. This CDR3 spans 16 amino acids. The V segment lost 3 bases and the J segment 4 bases; nucleotides outside the gene matches: 9. The germline CDR1 and CDR2 sequences are SGHRS and YFSETQ.

This clonotype was detected a few times. V usage is TRBV20-1 and J usage is TRBJ2-2; possible D gene TRBD2, 6 bases. The CDR3 extends over 14 amino acids. Germline values: CDR1 DFQATT, CDR2 SNEGSKA (reference sequence). The V and J ends lost 5 bases and 2 bases respectively, with 12 bases between them. For the CDR3, the DNA is TGCAGTGCTCGACGGCGGGATAACACCGGGGAGCTGTTTTTT. Amino acids: CSARRRDNTGELFF.